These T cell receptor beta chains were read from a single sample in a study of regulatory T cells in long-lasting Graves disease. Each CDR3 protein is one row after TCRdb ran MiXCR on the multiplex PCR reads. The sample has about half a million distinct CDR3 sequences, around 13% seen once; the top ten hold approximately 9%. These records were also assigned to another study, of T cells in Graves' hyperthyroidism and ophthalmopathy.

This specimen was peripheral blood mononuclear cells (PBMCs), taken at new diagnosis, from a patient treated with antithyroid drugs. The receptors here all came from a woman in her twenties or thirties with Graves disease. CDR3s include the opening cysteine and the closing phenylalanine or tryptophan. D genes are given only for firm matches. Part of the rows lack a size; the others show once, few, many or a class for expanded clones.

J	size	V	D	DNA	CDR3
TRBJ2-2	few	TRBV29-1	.	TGCAGCGTACTCCTAGGGGGGGAGCTGTTTTTT	CSVLLGGELFF
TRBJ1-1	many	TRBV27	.	TGTGCCAGCAGTTTACGTGAGGTCACTGAAGCTTTCTTT	CASSLREVTEAFF
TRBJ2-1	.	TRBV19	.	TGTGCCAGTAGTACAGTGCCGACCAAGGCCAATGAGCAGTTCTTC	CASSTVPTKANEQFF
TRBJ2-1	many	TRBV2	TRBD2	TGTGCCAGCAGTGAACTTCGACTAGCGGGATTCCCTACGTGCAATGAGCAGTTCTTC	CASSELRLAGFPTCNEQFF
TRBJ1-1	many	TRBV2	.	TGTGCCAGCACTGGACAGATCGGGTACACTGAAGCTTTCTTT	CASTGQIGYTEAFF
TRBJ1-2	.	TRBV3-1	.	TGTGCCAGCAGCCAAGGGCCCGGGGGGGCGCATGGCTACACCTTC	CASSQGPGGAHGYTF
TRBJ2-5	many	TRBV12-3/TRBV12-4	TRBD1	TGTGCCAGCAGTTTGGGGACAGTTGCCTTAGGGGAGACCCAGTACTTC	CASSLGTVALGETQYF
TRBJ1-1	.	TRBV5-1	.	TGCGCCAGCAGCCCTCGAGTCTCCCTTCTTTCGAACACTGAAGCTTTCTTT	CASSPRVSLLSNTEAFF
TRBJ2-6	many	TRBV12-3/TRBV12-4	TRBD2	TGTGCCAGCAGTTTGGGACTAGCGGCCCTCTCTGGGGCCAACGTCCTGACTTTC	CASSLGLAALSGANVLTF
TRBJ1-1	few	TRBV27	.	TGTGCCAGCAGTTTAATTGCAGGGGCCGGTGAAGCTTTCTTT	CASSLIAGAGEAFF
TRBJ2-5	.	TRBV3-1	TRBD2	TGTGCCAGCAGCCGCTCAGCGGGAGAAGGTGAAGAGACCCAGTACTTC	CASSRSAGEGEETQYF
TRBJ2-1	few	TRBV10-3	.	TGTGCCATCAGCCGGGACGGACAAATAGGGGTAATTGAGCAGTTCTTC	CAISRDGQIGVIEQFF
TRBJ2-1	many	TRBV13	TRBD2	TGTGCCTCGGTGGGAGGGATTGAGCAGTTCTTC	CASVGGIEQFF
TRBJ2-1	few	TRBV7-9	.	TGTGCCAGCAGCCGTCACCGGGGGAACCAATACAATGAGCAGTTCTTC	CASSRHRGNQYNEQFF
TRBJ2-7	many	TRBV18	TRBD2	TGTGCCAGCTCACCACCGGTGCGGGAGGGTTACGAGCAGTACTTC	CASSPPVREGYEQYF
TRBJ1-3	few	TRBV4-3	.	TGCGCCAGCAGCCAAGAGGTCGAACTCTCTGGAAACACCATATATTTT	CASSQEVELSGNTIYF
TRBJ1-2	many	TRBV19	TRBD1	TGTGCCAGTAGTATAGATGGGACAGCGGTTTTAGAAGGCTACACCTTC	CASSIDGTAVLEGYTF
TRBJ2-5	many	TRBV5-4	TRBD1	TGTGCCAGCAGCTTAGGACAGGAAGGGGAAGAGACCCAGTACTTC	CASSLGQEGEETQYF
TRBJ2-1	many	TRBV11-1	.	TGTGCCAGCAGCGGGGTAGCGCCGAGCTCCTACAATGAGCAGTTCTTC	CASSGVAPSSYNEQFF
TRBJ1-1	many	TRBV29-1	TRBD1	TGCGGAGGGACAGGGGCTCTGAACACTGAAGCTTTCTTT	CGGTGALNTEAFF
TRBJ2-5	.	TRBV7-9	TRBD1	TGTGCCAGCAGCCAACCGAAGGACAGGGACGAGACCCAGTACTTC	CASSQPKDRDETQYF
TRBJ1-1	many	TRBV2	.	TGTGCCAGCAGTGTAGGGGGGAGAGGGAACACTGAAGCTTTCTTT	CASSVGGRGNTEAFF
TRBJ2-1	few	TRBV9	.	TGTGCCAGCAGCGTAGGACTAGTCGAGGTCAATGAGCAGTTCTTC	CASSVGLVEVNEQFF
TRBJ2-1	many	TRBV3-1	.	TGTGCCAGCAGCCCGTCACAGCCGAATGAGCAGTTCTTC	CASSPSQPNEQFF
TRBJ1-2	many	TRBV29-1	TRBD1	TGCAGCGTAAGAAGGGGGACAGGGGCCGTCACTAACTATGGCTACACCTTC	CSVRRGTGAVTNYGYTF
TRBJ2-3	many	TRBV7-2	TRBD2	TGTGCCAGCAGCTTAGGGGGACTAGCGGGAGTCCCCACAGATACGCAGTATTTT	CASSLGGLAGVPTDTQYF
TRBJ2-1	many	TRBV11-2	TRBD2	TGTGCCAGCACTCGGGGGGGAGGGCCCTACAATGAGCAGTTCTTC	CASTRGGGPYNEQFF
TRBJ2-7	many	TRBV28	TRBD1	TGTGCCAGCAGTACCGGGACAGGGAGGTACGAGCAGTACTTC	CASSTGTGRYEQYF
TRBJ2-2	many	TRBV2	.	TGTGCCAGCACCGCGTGGGGGGGCGCTTCCCGCACCGGGGAGCTGTTTTTT	CASTAWGGASRTGELFF
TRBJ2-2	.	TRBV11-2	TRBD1	TGTGCCAGCAGACGGGACAGTTTCGGGGAGCTGTTTTTT	CASRRDSFGELFF
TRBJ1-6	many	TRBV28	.	TGTGCCAGCAGTTTATCCCGGACGTCACAGGGCTCCCTCCACTTT	CASSLSRTSQGSLHF
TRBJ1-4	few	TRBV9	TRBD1	TGTGCCAGCAGCGTTGGGACAGGAGCTAATGAAAAACTGTTTTTT	CASSVGTGANEKLFF
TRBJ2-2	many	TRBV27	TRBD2	TGTGCCAGCAGTTTGTCGGTTTGGAGCGGGATGGGGACCGGGGAGCTGTTTTTT	CASSLSVWSGMGTGELFF